The clone carrying this T cell receptor (beta chain) was counted only a few times. Its specificity is unknown. 5'RACE with constant-segment primers yielded barcoded, UMI-tagged TCR alpha and TCR beta cDNA libraries. A single record per CDR3 protein comes from TCRdb applying MiXCR to the 5' RACE reads. The sample carries hundreds of thousands of distinct CDR3 sequences, approximately 15% recorded once. Germline-derived CDR1 and CDR2 are LGHDT and YNNKEL (reference sequence). This CDR3 contains 13 residues. J was trimmed by 9 bases and V by 5 bases; bases with no gene match: 7. The record originates from a study of T-cell memory formation after mild COVID-19. Findings and limits, study-wide: Clones that contracted from day 15 to 85 had balanced CD4/CD8; later expanders were CD4+ biased.

The V call is TRBV3-1, the J call TRBJ2-1, with TRBD2 matching over 7 bases. The receptor was isolated from an adult woman who had mild COVID-19 (a few samples of this study predate the infection). Cell type and time point are not known. The sample consisted of PBMCs or a T cell subset sorted from them (not recorded which). DNA for the CDR3: TGTGCCAGCAGCTCCTGGGGAGGGTCTGAGCAGTTCTTC. It codes for CASSSWGGSEQFF.